This TCR beta chain was identified in a study of blood T cell repertoires in COVID-19. Study-level background: Sources were T cells, B-cell-depleted T cells, or PBMCs; the material itself was cDNA or gDNA.

The data were produced by immunoSEQ multiplex PCR, yet TCRdb's version contains in-frame clones alone and is incomplete. In the table there are about 120,000 clones, roughly four fifths of which are singletons. Germline V gives CDR1 LGHDT, CDR2 YNNKEL (reference sequence). The CDR3 is made up of 15 amino acids. J gave up 5 bases and V 1 base, and 2 bases lay outside the gene matches. This TCR derives from a human donor in a cohort sampled during active COVID-19. The J gene is TRBJ2-2, the V gene TRBV3-1 (or the pseudogene TRBV3-2); 9 positions match TRBD2. Sequencing was performed on peripheral blood. The CDR3 reads CASSQGGGVTGELFF. CDR3 sequence (DNA): TGTGCCAGCAGCCAAGGCGGGGGGGTGACCGGGGAGCTGTTTTTT.